This TCR beta chain was obtained from a study of cytomegalovirus exposure and HLA in healthy donors. Primers included in the PCR were 60 Vbeta and 13 Jbeta primers. Repertoires were generated with immunoSEQ multiplex PCR, while TCRdb's copy carries only in-frame clones and drops some. The sample has about 130,000 clones; around four fifths are singletons. Germline CDR1 and CDR2: SGHAT and FQNNGV. The CDR3 covers 16 residues. Trimming shortened V by 1 base and J by 4 bases, and 14 bases separated the two germline ends. This clonotype was obtained from a male donor in good health and CMV-seropositive. The material sequenced was PBMCs. The chain uses TRBV11-2 and TRBJ2-1; no firm D call. CDR3 in DNA: TGTGCCAGCAGCTTAGTTAGGCGGAGCCCGTACAATGAGCAGTTCTTC. Amino acids: CASSLVRRSPYNEQFF.